These 16 T cell receptor beta chains came from one sample sequenced in a study of T cells in Graves' hyperthyroidism and ophthalmopathy (dated 2019 in TCRdb). Receptor amplification or capture employed multiplex PCR. These reads were obtained on an Illumina HiSeq 2000. The TCR beta CDR3 regions were amplified from the RNA transcripts. The first round of RT-PCR for the TCR CDR3 was performed with the HTBI primer set and the Qiagen OneStep RT-PCR kit. TCRdb itself trimmed the public reads at Q25 with fastp, ran MiXCR and retained productive beta chains. Entries are consolidated by CDR3 protein sequence, retaining the most common genes and DNA. For this sample there are roughly 280,000 distinct CDR3 sequences; 15% to 20% appear just once. Approximately 60% of the sample is taken by the ten largest. The specimen was blood. These receptor sequences come from a woman aged 60-75 years with Graves' ophthalmopathy.

With regard to this clonotype: A much more abundant neighbour one base away suggests this may be a read error. The gene calls are TRBV18 and TRBJ1-4; D possibly corresponds to TRBD1 (5 bases). Germline values: CDR1 KGHSH, CDR2 LQKENI. Trimming took 4 bases from V and 8 from J, leaving 11 bases between them. The CDR3 totals 13 residues. The CDR3 reads CASSRADREKLFF. CDR3 in DNA: TGTGCCAGCTCACGGGCTGACAGAGAAAAACTGTTTTTT.

This clonotype was observed many times. V is TRBV5-1 and J is TRBJ2-3; a weak D match, TRBD1 (6 bases). Germline values: CDR1 SGHRS, CDR2 YFSETQ. The CDR3 extends over 14 amino acids. Deletions cut 2 bases from V and 3 bases from J, with 10 bases between. CDR3 sequence (DNA): TGCGCCAGCAGCTTCGGCAGGGGAACAGATACGCAGTATTTT. Its protein is CASSFGRGTDTQYF.

V is TRBV7-2 and J is TRBJ1-3; possibly TRBD1 for D (5 bases). The CDR3 contains 14 residues. The ends were cut back, 5 bases at V and 4 bases at J, with 12 bases in the middle. Germline CDR1 reads SGHTA; CDR2 reads FQGNSA. The CDR3 region is CASSTQALGNTIYF. CDR3 coding DNA: TGTGCCAGCAGCACACAGGCCCTAGGAAACACCATATATTTT.

This clonotype was recorded at least ten times. This chain uses TRBV20-1 with TRBJ2-7; D is possibly TRBD1 (6 bases). Germline values: CDR1 DFQATT, CDR2 SNEGSKA (reference sequence). Trimming took 6 bases from V and 0 from J, leaving 12 bases between them. CDR3 length: 13 amino acids. The CDR3 nucleotides read TGCAGTGCACCGGGACATGTCTCCTACGAGCAGTACTTC. It is translated as CSAPGHVSYEQYF.

This clonotype was counted ten times or more. J is TRBJ2-7 and V is TRBV5-1; possible D gene TRBD1, 6 bases. Germline loops: CDR1 SGHRS, CDR2 YFSETQ. Trimming left V 7 bases short and J 6 bases short, with 20 bases between. CDR3 length: 14 amino acids. DNA for the CDR3: TGCGCCAGCGGCCCCGGTGGGACAAAGAGCGAGCAGTACTTC. Encoded protein: CASGPGGTKSEQYF.

This clonotype has a count of ten or more. V gene TRBV6-2 or TRBV6-3 combines with J gene TRBJ2-1; D may correspond to TRBD1 or TRBD2 (5 bases each). The length of the CDR3 is 14 residues. Germline lookup yields CDR1 MNHEY and CDR2 SVGEGT. V was trimmed by 4 bases and J by 8 bases, leaving 15 bases between them. The CDR3: CASSSPPEGHEQFF. DNA of the CDR3: TGTGCCAGCAGTTCTCCTCCTGAGGGGCATGAGCAGTTCTTC.

In this sample, this clonotype turned up many times. The chain links TRBV6-2 or TRBV6-3 to TRBJ2-2, with D perhaps assigned TRBD1 or TRBD2 (5 bases each). The CDR3 contains 18 residues. Germline CDR1 reads MNHEY; CDR2 reads SVGEGT. V lost 5 bases and J lost 0, with 19 bases in between. For the CDR3, the DNA is TGTGCCAGCAGTCAAGTCCCGGGACGTTTTTCGAACACCGGGGAGCTGTTTTTT. Translation: CASSQVPGRFSNTGELFF.

This chain joins TRBV11-2 and TRBJ2-1, with D perhaps matching TRBD1 or TRBD2 (6 bases each). V was trimmed by 1 base and J by 3 bases, leaving 22 bases between them. The V gene's germline CDR1 is SGHAT and CDR2 FQNNGV. The CDR3 extends over 19 amino acids. The CDR3 here is CASSLGFRGTTLNYNEQFF. DNA of the CDR3: TGTGCCAGCAGCTTAGGGTTCCGGGGGACAACTCTAAACTACAATGAGCAGTTCTTC.

This clonotype was detected ten times or more. The chain has TRBV6-2 or TRBV6-3 and TRBJ2-2; 8 nucleotides align to TRBD2. With 7 bases clipped from V and 6 bases from J, the junction kept 13 bases outside the gene matches. Germline V gene data show CDR1 as MNHEY and CDR2 as SVGEGT. This CDR3 comprises 16 residues. DNA of the CDR3: TGTGCCAGCACGAGCGGGGGACACGGTAAAGCCGGGGAGCTGTTTTTT. Residues: CASTSGGHGKAGELFF.

This clonotype was detected many times. The rearrangement links TRBV2 to TRBJ1-2; no clear D gene. CDR1 is SNHLY and CDR2 is FYNNEI in the germline V gene. CDR3 size: 14 residues. The V end was cut by 6 bases, the J end by 7 bases, with 18 bases between. The CDR3 sequence is CASSRGSAISGYTF. The CDR3 DNA reads as TGTGCCAGCAGCAGAGGGTCGGCTATATCTGGCTACACCTTC.

This clonotype has just a few counts. The chain joins TRBV12-3 or TRBV12-4 to TRBJ2-1, with no clear D. Deletions cut 5 bases from V and 9 bases from J, with 8 bases between. The CDR3 is made up of 11 amino acids. The CDR3 here is CASSILSEQFF. The CDR3 DNA reads as TGTGCCAGCAGTATTCTTAGTGAGCAGTTCTTC.

This clonotype was counted between two and nine times. The V gene is TRBV11-2, the J gene TRBJ1-2; no clear D gene. V was trimmed by 5 bases and J by 7 bases, leaving 17 bases between them. Germline CDR1 reads SGHAT; CDR2 reads FQNNGV. The CDR3 runs 14 residues. CDR3 sequence (DNA): TGTGCCAGCAGCAACCGGGCTACCAACCCTGGCTACACCTTC. Its translation: CASSNRATNPGYTF.

This clonotype showed up just a few times. The V gene is TRBV7-9, the J gene TRBJ1-2, with 7 bases that match TRBD1. CDR1 is SEHNR and CDR2 is FQNEAQ in the germline V gene (reference sequence). The CDR3 has 17 amino acids. J gave up 1 base and V 4 bases, and 12 bases lay outside the gene matches. CDR3 nucleotide sequence: TGTGCCAGCAGCTCGCTGTCCGGGACAGCGGATAACTATGGCTACACCTTC. Its translation is CASSSLSGTADNYGYTF.

This clonotype has ten or more counts. The chain has TRBV6-2 or TRBV6-3 and TRBJ1-2; D unclear. CDR3 length: 15 amino acids. Germline CDR1 MNHEY, CDR2 SVGEGT. Deletions cut 3 bases from V and 1 base from J, with 12 bases between. The CDR3 DNA sequence: TGTGCCAGCAGTTATTCGGTAGGGATTAACTATGGCTACACCTTC. It specifies CASSYSVGINYGYTF.

This clonotype occurred many times. V gene TRBV12-3 or TRBV12-4 combines with J gene TRBJ2-7, with TRBD1 matching over 8 bases. Trimming took 9 bases from V and 2 from J; bases not matched to a gene: 15. The CDR3 is 16 amino acids. As DNA, the CDR3 is TGTGCCAGTCAGGCCCCACCCGGGACAGGAGCCTACGAGCAGTACTTC. Residues: CASQAPPGTGAYEQYF.

This clonotype was picked up many times. The rearrangement links TRBV28 to TRBJ1-5; no clear D. V lost 10 bases, J lost 2 bases, and 15 bases lay in between. The germline CDR1 and CDR2 sequences are MDHEN and SYDVKM. This CDR3 region has 14 residues. CDR3 sequence (DNA): TGTGCCACCACGGAGGCCGAAGGCAATCAGCCCCAGCATTTT. This encodes CATTEAEGNQPQHF.